These 18 T cell receptor beta chains share one sample of origin, sequenced in a study of blood T cell repertoires in COVID-19. Here immunoSEQ multiplex PCR was the method, and the copy in TCRdb shows in-frame clones only, minus some. The sample yields roughly 120,000 clones, roughly 81% seen once. Input material: peripheral blood. All receptors derive from a man between 40 and 49 years old with acute or convalescent COVID-19.

This chain uses TRBV3-1 (or the pseudogene TRBV3-2) with TRBJ2-7; D perhaps matches TRBD2 (5 bases). The CDR3 spans 14 residues. The germline V gene has CDR1 LGHDT and CDR2 YNNKEL (reference sequence). V lost 5 bases to trimming and J lost 0 bases, with 11 bases between them. The CDR3: CASSSPAGSYEQYF. CDR3 in DNA: TGTGCCAGCAGCTCCCCGGCGGGCTCCTACGAGCAGTACTTC.

The chain joins TRBV25-1 to TRBJ1-1; D remains unclear. From germline, CDR1 is MGHDK and CDR2 SYGVNS. The CDR3 covers 15 residues. The ends were cut back, 11 bases at V and 3 bases at J, with 22 bases in the middle. CDR3 protein: CAFLLGRRRDTEAFF. The CDR3 nucleotides read TGTGCCTTCCTTTTGGGTCGACGCCGGGACACTGAAGCTTTCTTT.

The chain carries TRBV2 and TRBJ2-1, with D possibly TRBD1 on 5 matching bases. Trimming shortened V by 6 bases and J by 8 bases, and 14 bases separated the two germline ends. This CDR3 has 13 amino acids. The germline CDR1 and CDR2 sequences are SNHLY and FYNNEI. CDR3 in amino acids: CASRWGLNDEQFF. The CDR3 region has the DNA TGTGCCAGCAGGTGGGGCTTAAACGATGAGCAGTTCTTC. The complete variable domain, with remaining parts taken from reference TRBV2 and TRBJ2-1, reads EPEVTQTPSHQVTQMGQEVILRCVPISNHLYFYWYRQILGQKVEFLVSFYNNEISEKSEIFDDQFSVERPDGSNFTLKIRSTKLEDSAMYFCASRWGLNDEQFFGPGTRLTVL.

This clone turned up a few times. The V call is TRBV11-2, the J call TRBJ1-6, with D possibly being TRBD1 (5 bases). With 6 bases removed from V and 12 bases from J, the gap between germline ends came to 9 bases. Germline V lookup: CDR1 SGHAT, CDR2 FQNNGV. This CDR3 spans 11 amino acids. The CDR3 region has the DNA TGTGCCAGCAGGTCGGGGGGACCCCTCCACTTT. This sequence encodes CASRSGGPLHF.

This clone was seen once. This CDR3 reads CASTSENYGYTF. CDR3 in DNA: TGTGCCAGCACCTCGGAGAACTATGGCTACACCTTC. This rearrangement joins TRBV12-3 or TRBV12-4 to TRBJ1-2; D unclear. V was shortened by 7 bases and J by 2 bases, with 8 bases between the two germline ends. The CDR3 loop spans 12 amino acids.

This chain joins TRBV18 and TRBJ2-3, with 7 bases matching TRBD1. The CDR3 is 16 amino acids. Germline trimming cut 6 bases from V and 0 bases from J; bases unmatched to any gene: 9. The germline CDR1 and CDR2 sequences are KGHSH and LQKENI. The CDR3 here is CASSPRRGLSTDTQYF. The CDR3 DNA is TGTGCCAGCTCGCCGAGAAGGGGGCTTAGCACAGATACGCAGTATTTT. The variable domain in full, with the rest retrieved from reference TRBV18 and TRBJ2-3, is NAGVMQNPRHLVRRRGQEARLRCSPMKGHSHVYWYRQLPEEGLKFMVYLQKENIIDESGMPKERFSAEFPKEGPSILRIQQVVRGDSAAYFCASSPRRGLSTDTQYFGPGTRLTVL.

The rearrangement joins TRBV5-4 to TRBJ2-2; TRBD2 is a possible D gene (8 bases). The CDR3 is 17 amino acids. V was shortened by 4 bases and J by 4 bases, with 20 bases between the two germline ends. Germline V gene sequence: CDR1 SGHNT, CDR2 YYREEE (reference sequence). As DNA, the CDR3 is TGTGCCAGCAGCCCGGGGGGGCAGGGGGGTTTCACCGGGGAGCTGTTTTTT. The encoded protein is CASSPGGQGGFTGELFF.

This chain links TRBV4-2 with TRBJ2-2, with 13 bases identical to TRBD2. Germline CDR1 reads LGHNA; CDR2 reads YNFKEQ. The CDR3 has 18 amino acids. V shed 4 bases and J 0 bases; nucleotides not matched to a gene: 5. The DNA for the CDR3 is TGTGCCAGCAGCCCCAAGGGACTAGCGGGGTCGAACACCGGGGAGCTGTTTTTT. Translation gives CASSPKGLAGSNTGELFF.

The chain couples TRBV5-1 to TRBJ2-3, with TRBD1 matching over 9 bases. The germline V gene encodes CDR1 SGHRS and CDR2 YFSETQ. The CDR3 is 16 residues long. With V trimmed by 4 bases and J by 3 bases, 9 bases remained unmatched. The CDR3 reads CASSRWTGVGTDTQYF. Here the CDR3 DNA reads TGCGCCAGCAGCAGGTGGACAGGGGTGGGGACAGATACGCAGTATTTT.

This chain joins TRBV7-5 and TRBJ2-5; the table's D call of TRBD2 was not tested on the DNA. TRBV7-5 is an annotated pseudogene. The CDR3 runs to 14 residues. This chain's CDR3 is CARSLGLSQETQYF. CDR3 sequence (DNA): TGTGCCAGAAGCTTAGGACTGAGCCAAGAGACCCAGTACTTC.

The rearrangement links TRBV6-1 to TRBJ2-2; 8 bases map to TRBD2. There are 15 residues in the CDR3. Germline CDR1 reads MNHNS; CDR2 reads SASEGT. Trimming cost V 2 bases and J 1 base; bases outside gene matches: 0. The CDR3 bases are TGTGCCAGCAGTGAACTAGCGGGGAACACCGGGGAGCTGTTTTTT. Translated: CASSELAGNTGELFF.

V usage is TRBV7-3 and J usage is TRBJ2-2, with TRBD1 identical over 12 bases. This CDR3 region has 17 residues. The V and J ends lost 4 bases and 3 bases, in that order; junction bases with no gene match: 6. Per the germline V gene, CDR1 is SGHTA and CDR2 is FQGTGA. CDR3: CASSSIGTGGYTGELFF. The CDR3 DNA reads as TGTGCCAGCAGCTCAATAGGGACAGGGGGCTACACCGGGGAGCTGTTTTTT.

The J gene is TRBJ2-7, the V gene TRBV2; 9 nucleotides match TRBD1. The V and J ends lost 6 bases and 6 bases, in that order; junction bases with no gene match: 6. Germline-derived CDR1 and CDR2 are SNHLY and FYNNEI. This CDR3 contains 13 residues. The CDR3 DNA follows: TGTGCCAGCAGGGGACAGGGTATCATCGAGCAGTACTTC. It yields the protein CASRGQGIIEQYF.

V and J are TRBV19 and TRBJ1-2, with 7 bases lining up with TRBD1. The trim removed 11 bases at V and 6 bases at J, leaving 15 bases unmatched. Germline V gene lookup returns CDR1 LNHDA and CDR2 SQIVND (reference sequence). The CDR3 loop spans 14 amino acids. The CDR3 DNA follows: TGTGCCGCGATGACAGGGATCGGATCCGATGGCTACACCTTC. Protein product: CAAMTGIGSDGYTF.

The V and J genes are TRBV2 and TRBJ2-1; D is unclear. Germline V gives CDR1 SNHLY, CDR2 FYNNEI. Trimming took 7 bases from V and 10 from J, leaving 14 bases between them. The CDR3 covers 12 residues. The CDR3 region has the DNA TGTGCCAGCACCCGAGCGCCCTACGAGCAGTTCTTC. Translating it yields CASTRAPYEQFF.

J is TRBJ2-7 and V is TRBV9, with a weak D call TRBD2 (5 bases). This CDR3 region has 14 residues. Germline values: CDR1 SGDLS, CDR2 YYNGEE. V lost 0 bases, J lost 3 bases, and 10 bases lay in between. Here the CDR3 reads CASSVDGLYYEQYF. CDR3 bases: TGTGCCAGCAGCGTAGATGGACTCTACTACGAGCAGTACTTC.

The chain has TRBV10-3 and TRBJ2-7; 9 bases line up with TRBD1. V lost 5 bases, J lost 5 bases, and 7 bases stayed unmatched. Germline-derived CDR1 and CDR2 are ENHRY and SYGVKD. The CDR3 extends over 14 amino acids. This chain's CDR3 is CAISSGQGFDEQYF. In DNA form, the CDR3 reads TGTGCCATCAGTAGCGGACAGGGGTTTGACGAGCAGTACTTC.

The V and J genes are TRBV5-1 and TRBJ1-1; perhaps TRBD1 as D (5 bases). V was shortened by 4 bases and J by 2 bases, with 18 bases between the two germline ends. CDR1 is SGHRS, CDR2 YFSETQ, per germline. This CDR3 comprises 16 residues. The CDR3 here is CASSLGGGGINTEAFF. CDR3 nucleotide sequence: TGCGCCAGCAGCCTGGGCGGGGGTGGCATAAACACTGAAGCTTTCTTT.